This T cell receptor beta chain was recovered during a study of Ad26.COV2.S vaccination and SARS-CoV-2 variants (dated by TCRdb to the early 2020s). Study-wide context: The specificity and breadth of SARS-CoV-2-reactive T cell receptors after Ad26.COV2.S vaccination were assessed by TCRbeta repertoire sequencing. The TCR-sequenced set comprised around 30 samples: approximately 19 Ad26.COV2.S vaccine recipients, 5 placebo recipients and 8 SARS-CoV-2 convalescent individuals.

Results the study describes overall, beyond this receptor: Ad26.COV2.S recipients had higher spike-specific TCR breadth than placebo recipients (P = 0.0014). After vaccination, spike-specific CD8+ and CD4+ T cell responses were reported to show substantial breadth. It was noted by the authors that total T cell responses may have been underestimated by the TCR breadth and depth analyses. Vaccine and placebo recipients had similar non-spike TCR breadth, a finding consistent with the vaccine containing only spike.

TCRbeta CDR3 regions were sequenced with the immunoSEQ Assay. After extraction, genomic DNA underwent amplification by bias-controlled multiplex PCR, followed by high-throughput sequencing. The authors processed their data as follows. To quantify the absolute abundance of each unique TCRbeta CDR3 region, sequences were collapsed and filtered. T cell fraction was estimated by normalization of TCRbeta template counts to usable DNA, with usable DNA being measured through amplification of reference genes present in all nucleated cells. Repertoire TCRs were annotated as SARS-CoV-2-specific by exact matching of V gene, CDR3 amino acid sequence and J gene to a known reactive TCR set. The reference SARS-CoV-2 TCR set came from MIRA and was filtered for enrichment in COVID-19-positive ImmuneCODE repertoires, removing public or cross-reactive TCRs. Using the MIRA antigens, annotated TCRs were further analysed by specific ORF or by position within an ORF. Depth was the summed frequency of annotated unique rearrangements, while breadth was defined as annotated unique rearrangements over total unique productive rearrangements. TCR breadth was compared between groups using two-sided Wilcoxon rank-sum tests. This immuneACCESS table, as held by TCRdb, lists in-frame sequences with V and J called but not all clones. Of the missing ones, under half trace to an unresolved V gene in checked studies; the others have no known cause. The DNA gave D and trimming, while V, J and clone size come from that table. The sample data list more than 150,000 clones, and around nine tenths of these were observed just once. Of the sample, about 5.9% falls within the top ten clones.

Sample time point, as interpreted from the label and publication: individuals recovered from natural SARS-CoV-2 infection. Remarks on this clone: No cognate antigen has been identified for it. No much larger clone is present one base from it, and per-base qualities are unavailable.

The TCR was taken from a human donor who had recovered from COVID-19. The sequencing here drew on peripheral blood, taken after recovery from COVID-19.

The CDR3 sequence is CASSQPRGGTDTQYF. The DNA is TGTGCCAGCAGCCAACCCCGGGGGGGCACAGATACGCAGTATTTT. The chain links TRBV3-1 (or the pseudogene TRBV3-2) with TRBJ2-3; the junction holds 7 bases that match TRBD2. Taken from cysteine to phenylalanine, the CDR3 has 15 residues. Only the CDR3 part of the read is kept: 45 bases, read in frame from the first base. Reading the germline V gene (reference sequence) gives CDR1 LGHDT and CDR2 YNNKEL. V is trimmed back by 2 bases and J by 1 base, and the junction contains 3 bases that no gene match accounts for.